Listed below are T cell receptor beta chains from one sample, sequenced in a study of T-cell reconstitution after alpha-beta-depleted transplantation in children. MiXCR, run by TCRdb on the PCR reads, gives a single entry per CDR3 protein. The repertoire includes about 830,000 distinct CDR3 sequences, roughly 15% of them detected once, and approximately 4.5% sits in the top ten. Sequences were derived from PBMCs, mostly from graft donor cells, sampled 360 days after TCRalphabeta/CD19-depleted stem cell transplant. These receptors were obtained from a male patient aged 10-17 years who had a stem cell transplant for acute lymphoblastic leukemia, so the T cells may come from the graft donor. Each CDR3 is given with its conserved first and last residue. Fields, in order: V gene, clone size, D gene, J gene, CDR3 DNA, CDR3 protein. A D gene is named only where the DNA matches it firmly. Expanded clones get a size class; other rows say once, few or many, or leave the size out.

v_gene: TRBV15; abundance: NA; d_gene: NA; j_gene: TRBJ2-5; CDR3nt: TGTGCCACCAGCACGCGTGAAGAGACCCAGTACTTC; CDR3aa: CATSTREETQYF
v_gene: TRBV12-3/TRBV12-4; abundance: few; d_gene: TRBD1; j_gene: TRBJ2-7; CDR3nt: TGTGCCACCGCTAGGGGACAGGGGGCTACCCACGAGCAGTACTTC; CDR3aa: CATARGQGATHEQYF
v_gene: TRBV12-3/TRBV12-4; abundance: NA; d_gene: NA; j_gene: TRBJ2-4; CDR3nt: TGTGCCAGCAGTTTAAAAGGGAAAAACATTCAGTACTTC; CDR3aa: CASSLKGKNIQYF
v_gene: TRBV20-1; abundance: few; d_gene: NA; j_gene: TRBJ2-2; CDR3nt: TGCAGTGCTAGAGTCGGGGGCTCTGCGAACACCGGGGAGCTGTTTTTT; CDR3aa: CSARVGGSANTGELFF
v_gene: TRBV10-3; abundance: few; d_gene: NA; j_gene: TRBJ1-1; CDR3nt: TGTGCCATCACCCTGGACCTACTCACTGAAGCTTTCTTT; CDR3aa: CAITLDLLTEAFF
v_gene: TRBV2; abundance: few; d_gene: NA; j_gene: TRBJ2-5; CDR3nt: TGTGCCAGCAGGTATCAGGTTGAGACGGAGACCCAGTACTTC; CDR3aa: CASRYQVETETQYF
v_gene: TRBV18; abundance: few; d_gene: NA; j_gene: TRBJ2-7; CDR3nt: TGTGCCAGCTCACCACCGGAGGGAGGCCGACAGTACTTC; CDR3aa: CASSPPEGGRQYF
v_gene: TRBV29-1; abundance: NA; d_gene: NA; j_gene: TRBJ2-1; CDR3nt: TGCAGCGTTGAAATAGGATACAATGAGCAGTTCTTC; CDR3aa: CSVEIGYNEQFF
v_gene: TRBV11-2; abundance: few; d_gene: NA; j_gene: TRBJ2-4; CDR3nt: TGTGCCAGCAGACAGTGGGGGGGCGTCCCAAACATTCAGTACTTC; CDR3aa: CASRQWGGVPNIQYF
v_gene: TRBV9; abundance: few; d_gene: TRBD1; j_gene: TRBJ1-3; CDR3nt: TGTGCCAGCAGCCCCTTCGACAGGGGGAATTTTGGAAACACCATATATTTT; CDR3aa: CASSPFDRGNFGNTIYF
v_gene: TRBV10-3; abundance: NA; d_gene: NA; j_gene: TRBJ2-3; CDR3nt: TGTGCCATCAGTGAGGGATTTGCCTCGCAGTATTTT; CDR3aa: CAISEGFASQYF